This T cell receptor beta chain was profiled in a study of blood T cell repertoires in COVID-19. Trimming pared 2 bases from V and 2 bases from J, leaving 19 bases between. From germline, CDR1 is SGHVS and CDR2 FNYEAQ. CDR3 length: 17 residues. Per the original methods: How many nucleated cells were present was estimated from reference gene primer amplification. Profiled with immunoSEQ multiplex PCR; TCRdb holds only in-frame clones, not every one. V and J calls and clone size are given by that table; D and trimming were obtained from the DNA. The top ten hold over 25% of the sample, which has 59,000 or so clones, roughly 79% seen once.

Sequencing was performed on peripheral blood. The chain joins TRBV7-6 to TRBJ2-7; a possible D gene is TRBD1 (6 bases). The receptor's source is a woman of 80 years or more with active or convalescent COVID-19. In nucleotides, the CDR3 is TGTGCCAGCAGCTTATATCCCCGGGCAGGGGAAGCCTACGAGCAGTACTTC. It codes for CASSLYPRAGEAYEQYF. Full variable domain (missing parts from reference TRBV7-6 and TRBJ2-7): GAGVSQSPRYKVTKRGQDVALRCDPISGHVSLYWYRQALGQGPEFLTYFNYEAQQDKSGLPNDRFSAERPEGSISTLTIQRTEQRDSAMYRCASSLYPRAGEAYEQYFGPGTRLTVT.